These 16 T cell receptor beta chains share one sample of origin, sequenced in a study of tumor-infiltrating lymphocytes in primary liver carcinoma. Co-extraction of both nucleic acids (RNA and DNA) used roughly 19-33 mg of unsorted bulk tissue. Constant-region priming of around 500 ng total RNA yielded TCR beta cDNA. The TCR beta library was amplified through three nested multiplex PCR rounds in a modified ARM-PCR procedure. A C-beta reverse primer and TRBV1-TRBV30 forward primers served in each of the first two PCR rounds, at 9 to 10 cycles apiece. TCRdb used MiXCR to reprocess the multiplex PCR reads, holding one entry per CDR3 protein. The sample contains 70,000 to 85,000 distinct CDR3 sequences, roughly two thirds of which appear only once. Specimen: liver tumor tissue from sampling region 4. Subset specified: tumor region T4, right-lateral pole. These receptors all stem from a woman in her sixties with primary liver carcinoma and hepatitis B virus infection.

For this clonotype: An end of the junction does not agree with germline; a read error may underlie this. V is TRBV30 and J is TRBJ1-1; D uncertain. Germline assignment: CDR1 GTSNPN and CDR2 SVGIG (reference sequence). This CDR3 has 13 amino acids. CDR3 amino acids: CATRRPSNTETFF. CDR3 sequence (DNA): TGTGCAACGAGACGACCGAGCAACACTGAAACTTTCTTT.

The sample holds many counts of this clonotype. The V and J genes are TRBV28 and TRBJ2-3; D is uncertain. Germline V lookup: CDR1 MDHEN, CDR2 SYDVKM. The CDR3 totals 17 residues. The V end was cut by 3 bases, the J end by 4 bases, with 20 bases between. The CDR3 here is CASSFLSLKVAPDTQYF. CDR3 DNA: TGTGCCAGCAGTTTCCTAAGCTTAAAGGTGGCCCCAGATACGCAGTATTTT.

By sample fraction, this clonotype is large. The CDR3 sequence is CSVDLEGRGNEQFF. In DNA form, the CDR3 reads TGCAGCGTTGACCTGGAAGGTAGGGGAAATGAGCAGTTCTTC. This chain links TRBV29-1 with TRBJ2-1, with D possibly being TRBD1 (5 bases). The CDR3 is made up of 14 amino acids. V was shortened by 3 bases and J by 7 bases, with 16 bases between the two germline ends. The germline V gene encodes CDR1 SQVTM and CDR2 ANQGSEA.

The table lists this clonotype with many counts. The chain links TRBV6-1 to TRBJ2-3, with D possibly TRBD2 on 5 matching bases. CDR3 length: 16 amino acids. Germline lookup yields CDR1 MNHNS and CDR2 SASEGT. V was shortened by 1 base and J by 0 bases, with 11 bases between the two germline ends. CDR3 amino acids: CASSEGVGGSTDTQYF. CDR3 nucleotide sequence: TGTGCCAGCAGTGAAGGAGTCGGCGGGAGCACAGATACGCAGTATTTT.

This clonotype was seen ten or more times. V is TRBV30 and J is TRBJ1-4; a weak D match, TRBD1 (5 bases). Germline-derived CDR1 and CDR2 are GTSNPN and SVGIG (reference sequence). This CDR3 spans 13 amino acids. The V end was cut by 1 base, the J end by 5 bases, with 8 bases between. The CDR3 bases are TGTGCCTGGAGTGCGTCAGGGAATGAAAAACTGTTTTTT. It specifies CAWSASGNEKLFF.

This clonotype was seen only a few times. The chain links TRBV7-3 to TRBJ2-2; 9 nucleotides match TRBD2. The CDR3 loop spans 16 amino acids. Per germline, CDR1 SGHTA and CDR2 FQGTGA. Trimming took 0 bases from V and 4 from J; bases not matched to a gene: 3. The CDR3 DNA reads TGTGCCAGCAGCTTAACTGCGGGAGGGGTCACCGGGGAGCTGTTTTTT. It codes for CASSLTAGGVTGELFF.

As DNA, the CDR3 is TGTGCCAGCAGCCAAGACCCGCGACATGGGAATTCACCCCTCCACTTT. Translated: CASSQDPRHGNSPLHF. This chain uses TRBV4-2 with TRBJ1-6; no clear D gene. The CDR3 runs 16 residues. The V end was cut by 0 bases, the J end by 7 bases, with 13 bases between. The germline gives CDR1 LGHNA, CDR2 YNFKEQ.

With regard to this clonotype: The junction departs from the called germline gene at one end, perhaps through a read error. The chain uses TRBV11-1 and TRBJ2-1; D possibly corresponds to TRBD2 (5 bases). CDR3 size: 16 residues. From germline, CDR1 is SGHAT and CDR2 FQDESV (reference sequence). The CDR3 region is CTSSPTPDSTYNEQSF. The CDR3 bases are TGTACCAGCAGCCCCACACCGGACTCTACTTACAATGAGCAGTCCTTC.

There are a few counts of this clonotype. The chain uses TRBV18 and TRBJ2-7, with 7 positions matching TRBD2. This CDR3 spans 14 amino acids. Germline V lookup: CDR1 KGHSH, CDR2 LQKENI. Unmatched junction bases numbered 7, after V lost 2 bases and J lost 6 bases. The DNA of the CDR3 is TGTGCCAGCTCACCATCCGCGGGAGTCTCCGAGCAGTACTTC. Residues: CASSPSAGVSEQYF.

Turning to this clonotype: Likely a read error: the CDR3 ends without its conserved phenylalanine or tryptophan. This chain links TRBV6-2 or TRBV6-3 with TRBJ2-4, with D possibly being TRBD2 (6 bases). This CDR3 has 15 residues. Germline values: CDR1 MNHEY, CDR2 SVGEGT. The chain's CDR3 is CASSGLGLAKNIQYL. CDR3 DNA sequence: TGTGCAAGCAGTGGTTTGGGACTAGCCAAAAACATTCAGTACTTA.

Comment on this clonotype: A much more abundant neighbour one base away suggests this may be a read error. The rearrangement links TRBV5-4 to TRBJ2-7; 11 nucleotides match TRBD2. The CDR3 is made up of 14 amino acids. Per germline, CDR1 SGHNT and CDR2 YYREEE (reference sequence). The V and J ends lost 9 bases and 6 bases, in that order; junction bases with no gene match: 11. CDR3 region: CATNSGGGGLEQYF. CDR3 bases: TGTGCCACCAATAGCGGGGGGGGAGGCCTCGAGCAGTACTTC.

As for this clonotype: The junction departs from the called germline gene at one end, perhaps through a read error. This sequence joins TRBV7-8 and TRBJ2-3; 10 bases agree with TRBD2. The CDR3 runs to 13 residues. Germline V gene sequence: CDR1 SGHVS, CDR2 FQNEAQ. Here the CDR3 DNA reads TGTGCCAGCATCTTATCGCCAGGACTAGCGGCGTATTTT. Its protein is CASILSPGLAAYF. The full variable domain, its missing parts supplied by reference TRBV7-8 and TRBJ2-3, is GAGVSQSPRYKVAKRGQDVALRCDPISGHVSLFWYQQALGQGPEFLTYFQNEAQLDKSGLPSDRFFAERPEGSVSTLKIQRTQQEDSAVYLCASILSPGLAAYFGPGTRLTVL.

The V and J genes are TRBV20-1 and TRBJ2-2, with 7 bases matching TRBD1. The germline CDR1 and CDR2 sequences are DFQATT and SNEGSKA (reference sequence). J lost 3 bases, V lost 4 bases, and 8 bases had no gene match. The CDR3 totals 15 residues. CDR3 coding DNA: TGCAGTGCTAAAGAAGGGGGCGTTGACACCGGGGAGCTGTTTTTT. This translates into CSAKEGGVDTGELFF.

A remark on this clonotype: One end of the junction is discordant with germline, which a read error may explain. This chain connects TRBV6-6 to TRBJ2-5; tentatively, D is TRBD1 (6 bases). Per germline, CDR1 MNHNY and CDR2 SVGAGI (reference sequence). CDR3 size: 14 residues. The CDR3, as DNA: TGTGCCAGCAGTACATCATACAGGGAAACGACCGAGTACTTC. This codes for CASSTSYRETTEYF.

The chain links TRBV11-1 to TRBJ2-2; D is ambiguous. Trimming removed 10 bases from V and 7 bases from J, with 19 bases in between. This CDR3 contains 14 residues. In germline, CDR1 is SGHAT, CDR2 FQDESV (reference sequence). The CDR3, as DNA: TGTGCCACCAGATCGAGCCTTGACAACGGGGAGCTGTTTTTT. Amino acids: CATRSSLDNGELFF. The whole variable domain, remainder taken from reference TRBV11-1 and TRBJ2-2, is EAEVAQSPRYKITEKSQAVAFWCDPISGHATLYWYRQILGQGPELLVQFQDESVVDDSQLPKDRFSAERLKGVDSTLKIQPAELGDSAMYLCATRSSLDNGELFFGEGSRLTVL.

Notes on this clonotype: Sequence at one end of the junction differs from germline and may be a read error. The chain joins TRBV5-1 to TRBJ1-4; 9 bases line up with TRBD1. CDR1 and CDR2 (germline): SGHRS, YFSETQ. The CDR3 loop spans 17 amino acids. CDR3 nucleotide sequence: TGTGCCAGCATCTTGAACCCTCCCGGGACAGGGTACGAAAAACTGTTTTTT. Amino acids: CASILNPPGTGYEKLFF.